The clone carrying this TCR beta chain was counted many times. Preparation of the TCRbeta library used unique molecular identifiers. TCRdb reanalysed the PCR reads using MiXCR and keeps one entry per CDR3 protein. The sample has about 610,000 distinct CDR3 sequences, 10% seen once; the top ten hold roughly 4%. This sample is part of a study of T-cell reconstitution after alpha-beta-depleted transplantation in children. The V segment lost 6 bases and the J segment 0 bases; nucleotides outside the gene matches: 6. The CDR3 runs to 16 residues. V usage is TRBV12-3 or TRBV12-4 and J usage is TRBJ2-3; 10 positions agree with TRBD2. The sequencing used PBMCs from the stem cell graft donor, collected from the stem cell graft. The clonotype was recovered from a human donor who donated a stem cell graft to a child with acute myeloid leukemia. The CDR3 region has the DNA TGTGCCAGCAGGCGAGCGGGAGGGCCTAGCACAGATACGCAGTATTTT. Its protein is CASRRAGGPSTDTQYF.